This entry describes one T cell receptor (beta chain). Profiled with immunoSEQ multiplex PCR; TCRdb holds only in-frame clones, not every one. The table lists some 70,000 clones, under 98% of them singletons. This specimen comes from a study of technical replicates of blood from a few donors. CDR3 size: 17 residues. This chain links TRBV21-1 with TRBJ1-2; TRBD1 is the table's D call, not checked against the DNA. TRBV21-1 is a pseudogene segment. Sequenced sample: T cells isolated from PBMCs. The TCR originated in a human donor in good health. CDR3 sequence reads: CASKSGTGGNQVDGYTF. The CDR3 DNA is TGTGCCAGCAAATCCGGGACAGGGGGCAATCAGGTCGATGGCTACACCTTC.